The 18 T cell receptor beta chains listed next were all sequenced from one sample in a study of T-cell memory formation after mild COVID-19. TCRdb redid the calling of the 5' RACE reads with MiXCR, one entry per CDR3 protein. The sample lists about 190,000 distinct CDR3 sequences; about a fifth were seen once. Sequencing was performed on PBMCs or a T cell subset sorted from them (not recorded which). All receptors derive from an adult woman who had mild COVID-19 (a few samples of this study predate the infection). Cell type and time point are not known.

This chain uses TRBV12-3 or TRBV12-4 with TRBJ1-1; tentatively, D is TRBD1 (5 bases). This CDR3 is built from 13 residues. The germline V and J ends were trimmed by 1 base and 5 bases, with 8 bases remaining between them. The CDR3 protein is CASSLGTSTEAFF. In DNA, the CDR3 is TGTGCCAGCAGTTTAGGGACAAGTACTGAAGCTTTCTTT.

This clonotype has only a few counts. The chain links TRBV5-6 to TRBJ1-1; TRBD1 might be the D (6 bases). Trimming pared 1 base from V and 5 bases from J, leaving 6 bases between. CDR1 and CDR2 (germline): SGHDT, YYEEEE. The CDR3 is made up of 12 amino acids. The CDR3 loop is CASSLRGTEAFF. The CDR3, as DNA: TGTGCCAGCAGCTTGAGGGGGACTGAAGCTTTCTTT.

The rearrangement uses TRBV9 and TRBJ2-2; D gene ambiguous. CDR3 length equals 14 residues. Germline V gene lookup returns CDR1 SGDLS and CDR2 YYNGEE. The V end was cut by 0 bases, the J end by 6 bases, with 9 bases between. CDR3 DNA: TGTGCCAGCAGCGTAGATTTGGGCCCCGGGGAGCTGTTTTTT. This gives the protein CASSVDLGPGELFF.

This clonotype has a handful of counts. The V call is TRBV20-1, the J call TRBJ1-1; 8 bases map to TRBD1. The germline V gene encodes CDR1 DFQATT and CDR2 SNEGSKA (reference sequence). The CDR3 totals 13 residues. The V and J ends lost 5 bases and 8 bases, in that order; junction bases with no gene match: 10. The CDR3 is CSAYSGTGFEAFF. CDR3 nucleotides: TGCAGTGCTTATTCCGGGACAGGCTTCGAAGCTTTCTTT.

Comments on this clonotype: The junction departs from the called germline gene at one end, perhaps through a read error. The genes are TRBV2 and TRBJ2-7; maybe TRBD2 (6 bases). The CDR3 runs 12 residues. Germline-derived CDR1 and CDR2 are SNHLY and FYNNEI. This CDR3 is CGVVGGSYEQYF. Written as DNA, the CDR3 is TGCGGGGTAGTGGGGGGCTCCTACGAGCAGTACTTC.

This clonotype was seen a handful of times. J is TRBJ2-3 and V is TRBV24-1; no firm D call. Germline CDR1 and CDR2: KGHDR and SFDVKD. The CDR3 is 16 amino acids. V lost 0 bases and J 2 bases, leaving 11 bases between the germline ends. This CDR3 reads CATSDLVGPNTDTQYF. CDR3 bases: TGTGCCACCAGTGATTTGGTCGGACCGAACACAGATACGCAGTATTTT.

This clonotype was found a few times. The chain joins TRBV20-1 to TRBJ2-1; 9 nucleotides match TRBD2. This CDR3 is 16 amino acids long. Germline lookup yields CDR1 DFQATT and CDR2 SNEGSKA (reference sequence). The V and J ends lost 0 bases and 8 bases, in that order; junction bases with no gene match: 11. Here the CDR3 DNA reads TGCAGTGCTAGAGATATGTGGGCGGGAGGGCCGGATGAGCAGTTCTTC. The encoded protein is CSARDMWAGGPDEQFF.

The sample holds a few counts of this clonotype. The V and J genes are TRBV24-1 and TRBJ2-7, with TRBD1 matching 9 bases. This CDR3 comprises 14 residues. Germline V CDR1 and CDR2: KGHDR, SFDVKD. The V segment lost 3 bases and the J segment 2 bases; nucleotides outside the gene matches: 1. CDR3: CATSDGQGTYEQYF. The CDR3 bases are TGTGCCACCAGTGATGGACAGGGGACCTACGAGCAGTACTTC.

The gene calls are TRBV6-6 and TRBJ2-1, with a weak D call TRBD2 (6 bases). Germline CDR1 MNHNY, CDR2 SVGAGI (reference sequence). The V end was cut by 3 bases, the J end by 8 bases, with 17 bases between. This CDR3 is 15 amino acids long. CDR3 in DNA: TGTGCCAGCAGTTATACTGTGCCGGGAGAGGATGAGCAGTTCTTC. Translation gives CASSYTVPGEDEQFF.

A few counts support this clonotype. V and J are TRBV9 and TRBJ2-4; tentative D call: TRBD2 (7 bases). Germline V gene lookup returns CDR1 SGDLS and CDR2 YYNGEE. The CDR3 has 14 amino acids. Trimming shortened V by 3 bases and J by 9 bases, and 16 bases separated the two germline ends. Here the CDR3 reads CASSEGGLDGIQYF. CDR3 in DNA: TGTGCCAGCAGCGAGGGGGGGCTTGATGGCATTCAGTACTTC.

The rearrangement uses TRBV6-6 and TRBJ2-1, with D perhaps matching TRBD2 (5 bases). The V end lost 4 bases, the J end lost 10 bases, and 11 bases lay between the germline ends. The CDR3 consists of 12 residues. CDR1 and CDR2 from the germline V gene are MNHNY and SVGAGI (reference sequence). The CDR3 is CASSFLAAEQFF. The DNA for the CDR3 is TGTGCCAGCAGTTTCCTAGCCGCCGAGCAGTTCTTC.

The table lists this clonotype with a few counts. This chain links TRBV7-9 with TRBJ2-1; TRBD2 aligns across 13 bases. Trimming at V came to 5 bases and at J to 10 bases, leaving 5 bases not matched to a gene. There are 14 residues in the CDR3. Looked up from germline, CDR1 is SEHNR and CDR2 is FQNEAQ (reference sequence). CDR3 protein: CASSRTSGSREQFF. In DNA, the CDR3 is TGTGCCAGCAGCCGGACTAGCGGGAGTAGGGAGCAGTTCTTC.

The gene calls are TRBV5-4 and TRBJ2-1, with TRBD2 identical over 8 bases. J gave up 12 bases and V 1 base, and 21 bases lay outside the gene matches. CDR1 is SGHNT, CDR2 YYREEE, per germline (reference sequence). The CDR3 has 18 amino acids. The CDR3 is CASSLRPPSGESGGVQFF. The CDR3 DNA reads as TGTGCCAGCAGCTTGAGGCCCCCCAGCGGGGAGTCGGGAGGGGTGCAGTTCTTC.

This clonotype was counted between two and nine times. For the CDR3, the DNA is TGTGCCAGCAGTTTGGCGGGAGGAACAAATGAGCAGTTCTTC. This sequence encodes CASSLAGGTNEQFF. J is TRBJ2-1 and V is TRBV27; 8 positions agree with TRBD2. The V gene's germline CDR1 is MNHEY and CDR2 SMNVEV (reference sequence). Trimming removed 3 bases from V and 7 bases from J; junction bases left unmatched: 5. The CDR3 has 14 residues.

The chain combines TRBV12-3 or TRBV12-4 with TRBJ2-3; D not resolved. The length of the CDR3 is 14 residues. The germline V and J ends were trimmed by 7 bases and 4 bases, with 15 bases remaining between them. The CDR3 is CASTLRAASDTQYF. In DNA form, the CDR3 reads TGTGCCAGCACCCTCCGGGCCGCCTCAGATACGCAGTATTTT.

There are a few counts of this clonotype. CDR3 sequence (DNA): TGTGCCAGCAGCCCGCCAAGCTCCTACGAGCAGTACTTC. This sequence encodes CASSPPSSYEQYF. This chain connects TRBV7-8 to TRBJ2-7; no definite D call. V lost 5 bases, J lost 0 bases, and 8 bases lay in between. Germline assignment: CDR1 SGHVS and CDR2 FQNEAQ. CDR3 size: 13 residues.

The chain joins TRBV20-1 to TRBJ2-1; 12 bases are a match to TRBD2. The J segment lost 6 bases and the V segment lost 1 base, leaving 4 bases of the junction unmatched. Per the germline V gene, CDR1 is DFQATT and CDR2 is SNEGSKA (reference sequence). The CDR3 covers 15 residues. CDR3 nucleotide sequence: TGCAGTGCTAGAGGTGCTAGCGGGAGGGCCAATGAGCAGTTCTTC. This gives the protein CSARGASGRANEQFF.

This clonotype came up many times. This chain links TRBV7-6 with TRBJ1-1, with D hard to call. Germline lookup yields CDR1 SGHVS and CDR2 FNYEAQ. V dropped 1 base and J dropped 1 base, with 4 bases sitting between them. This CDR3 has 13 residues. As DNA, the CDR3 is TGTGCCAGCAGCTTAGGGAAGAACACTGAAGCTTTCTTT. Translating gives CASSLGKNTEAFF.